The rows below give T cell receptor beta chains drawn from one sample of a study. In TCRdb, the RT-PCR reads were re-called with MiXCR into one record per CDR3 protein. The data show hundreds of thousands of distinct CDR3 sequences, 13% to 15% seen once. Input material: memory CD4+ T cells from blood. The receptors derive from a female donor in good health, serving as a healthy control. Both conserved end residues are part of each CDR3. The order of the fields is D gene, V gene, J gene, clone size, CDR3 protein, CDR3 DNA. The D gene is left open where the match is weak. The size of a clone is reported for some rows only, either as once, few or many, or as a class for expanded clones.

d_gene: .
v_gene: TRBV5-4
j_gene: TRBJ2-2
abundance: .
CDR3aa: CASSGRQNTGELFF
CDR3nt: TGTGCCAGCAGCGGACGACAGAACACCGGGGAGCTGTTTTTT

d_gene: TRBD1
v_gene: TRBV18
j_gene: TRBJ2-1
abundance: .
CDR3aa: CASSSTGTGGNYNEQFF
CDR3nt: TGTGCCAGCTCATCGACCGGGACAGGGGGCAACTACAATGAGCAGTTCTTC

d_gene: .
v_gene: TRBV11-1
j_gene: TRBJ2-3
abundance: many
CDR3aa: CASSLRPLTDTQYF
CDR3nt: TGTGCCAGCAGCTTACGGCCCCTCACAGATACGCAGTATTTT

d_gene: .
v_gene: TRBV7-8
j_gene: TRBJ1-1
abundance: .
CDR3aa: CASSLQVGSGAEAFF
CDR3nt: TGTGCCAGCAGCCTTCAGGTAGGGTCTGGGGCTGAAGCTTTCTTT

d_gene: .
v_gene: TRBV18
j_gene: TRBJ2-5
abundance: .
CDR3aa: CASSPPNGQETQYF
CDR3nt: TGTGCCAGCTCACCACCGAACGGACAAGAGACCCAGTACTTC

d_gene: TRBD1
v_gene: TRBV28
j_gene: TRBJ2-5
abundance: many
CDR3aa: CASSLQGARETQYF
CDR3nt: TGTGCCAGCAGTTTACAGGGGGCAAGGGAGACCCAGTACTTC

d_gene: .
v_gene: TRBV5-1
j_gene: TRBJ1-2
abundance: .
CDR3aa: CASSSHDLYGYTF
CDR3nt: TGCGCCAGCAGCTCGCACGATCTTTACGGCTACACCTTC

d_gene: TRBD1
v_gene: TRBV7-2
j_gene: TRBJ1-2
abundance: many
CDR3aa: CASSLRQGINYGYTF
CDR3nt: TGTGCCAGCAGCTTACGACAGGGGATTAACTATGGCTACACCTTC

d_gene: .
v_gene: TRBV25-1
j_gene: TRBJ2-3
abundance: many
CDR3aa: CASSDPGTTDTQYF
CDR3nt: TGTGCCAGCAGTGACCCCGGGACCACAGATACGCAGTATTTT

d_gene: .
v_gene: TRBV12-3/TRBV12-4
j_gene: TRBJ1-3
abundance: many
CDR3aa: CASSFGVGSGNTIYF
CDR3nt: TGTGCCAGCAGTTTTGGGGTTGGCTCTGGAAACACCATATATTTT

d_gene: TRBD2
v_gene: TRBV10-3
j_gene: TRBJ2-1
abundance: many
CDR3aa: CAIGSGTSGGSYNEQFF
CDR3nt: TGTGCCATCGGTTCTGGGACTAGCGGGGGTTCCTACAATGAGCAGTTCTTC

d_gene: .
v_gene: TRBV29-1
j_gene: TRBJ2-7
abundance: many
CDR3aa: CSVTDQGSIYEQYF
CDR3nt: TGCAGCGTCACCGACCAGGGGAGTATCTACGAGCAGTACTTC

d_gene: .
v_gene: TRBV18
j_gene: TRBJ2-1
abundance: .
CDR3aa: CASSPPRGGNEQFF
CDR3nt: TGTGCCAGCTCACCACCGCGAGGGGGCAATGAGCAGTTCTTC

d_gene: .
v_gene: TRBV10-3
j_gene: TRBJ2-2
abundance: .
CDR3aa: CAIARIAGELFF
CDR3nt: TGTGCCATCGCGAGGATCGCCGGGGAGCTGTTTTTT

d_gene: .
v_gene: TRBV5-1
j_gene: TRBJ2-2
abundance: .
CDR3aa: CASSDQGGGSTGELFF
CDR3nt: TGCGCCAGCAGCGACCAAGGGGGGGGTAGCACCGGGGAGCTGTTTTTT

d_gene: TRBD1
v_gene: TRBV7-8
j_gene: TRBJ2-7
abundance: few
CDR3aa: CASSLRGPGPYF
CDR3nt: TGTGCCAGCAGCTTAAGGGGGCCAGGGCCGTACTTC

d_gene: .
v_gene: TRBV27
j_gene: TRBJ2-5
abundance: many
CDR3aa: CASGYLGETQYF
CDR3nt: TGTGCCAGCGGGTATCTCGGGGAGACCCAGTACTTC

d_gene: .
v_gene: TRBV12-3/TRBV12-4
j_gene: TRBJ2-7
abundance: many
CDR3aa: CASSLLPFPYEQYF
CDR3nt: TGTGCCAGCAGTTTATTGCCTTTTCCTTACGAGCAGTACTTC

d_gene: .
v_gene: TRBV27
j_gene: TRBJ1-2
abundance: many
CDR3aa: CASSSSSFSGYTF
CDR3nt: TGTGCCAGCAGTTCCTCGAGTTTCTCTGGCTACACCTTC

d_gene: .
v_gene: TRBV7-2
j_gene: TRBJ2-1
abundance: .
CDR3aa: CASSWVGGISYNEQFF
CDR3nt: TGTGCCAGCAGCTGGGTGGGGGGTATTAGCTACAATGAGCAGTTCTTC

d_gene: TRBD1
v_gene: TRBV6-2/TRBV6-3
j_gene: TRBJ1-1
abundance: .
CDR3aa: CASSSHNRGLTEAFF
CDR3nt: TGTGCCAGCAGTTCCCATAATAGGGGGCTCACTGAAGCTTTCTTT

d_gene: .
v_gene: TRBV20-1
j_gene: TRBJ2-5
abundance: few
CDR3aa: CSARDRTKTAETQYF
CDR3nt: TGCAGTGCTAGAGATCGCACAAAGACAGCTGAGACCCAGTACTTC

d_gene: .
v_gene: TRBV5-1
j_gene: TRBJ1-2
abundance: .
CDR3aa: CASSLAVGGTYGYTF
CDR3nt: TGCGCCAGCAGCTTGGCCGTGGGGGGGACCTATGGCTACACCTTC

d_gene: TRBD1
v_gene: TRBV18
j_gene: TRBJ2-6
abundance: few
CDR3aa: CASSQHRGPEFGANVLTF
CDR3nt: TGTGCCAGCTCACAGCACAGGGGGCCGGAATTTGGGGCCAACGTCCTGACTTTC

d_gene: TRBD2
v_gene: TRBV7-3
j_gene: TRBJ2-1
abundance: many
CDR3aa: CASTSSGGSYNEQFF
CDR3nt: TGTGCCAGCACCTCGAGCGGGGGGTCCTACAATGAGCAGTTCTTC

d_gene: TRBD1
v_gene: TRBV10-3
j_gene: TRBJ1-5
abundance: few
CDR3aa: CAISENRGGGNQPQHF
CDR3nt: TGTGCCATCAGTGAGAACAGGGGAGGAGGCAATCAGCCCCAGCATTTT

d_gene: .
v_gene: TRBV6-1
j_gene: TRBJ2-5
abundance: .
CDR3aa: CASSEARWLTQYF
CDR3nt: TGTGCCAGCAGTGAAGCGAGGTGGTTGACCCAGTACTTC

d_gene: TRBD2
v_gene: TRBV7-8
j_gene: TRBJ2-3
abundance: .
CDR3aa: CASSPWTSGDTDTQYF
CDR3nt: TGTGCCAGCAGCCCCTGGACTAGCGGGGACACAGATACGCAGTATTTT

d_gene: .
v_gene: TRBV7-9
j_gene: TRBJ2-1
abundance: .
CDR3aa: CASSSSGHGKFF
CDR3nt: TGTGCCAGCAGCTCCTCGGGGCATGGGAAGTTCTTC

d_gene: .
v_gene: TRBV27
j_gene: TRBJ1-1
abundance: .
CDR3aa: CASSTQMNTEAFF
CDR3nt: TGTGCCAGCAGCACTCAGATGAACACTGAAGCTTTCTTT

d_gene: .
v_gene: TRBV20-1
j_gene: TRBJ2-5
abundance: many
CDR3aa: CSAQTSLVGGQETQYF
CDR3nt: TGCAGTGCTCAAACCTCCCTAGTCGGGGGCCAAGAGACCCAGTACTTC

d_gene: .
v_gene: TRBV7-2
j_gene: TRBJ1-3
abundance: .
CDR3aa: CASSLGAFSGNTIYF
CDR3nt: TGTGCCAGCAGCTTAGGGGCGTTCTCTGGAAACACCATATATTTT

d_gene: .
v_gene: TRBV12-3/TRBV12-4
j_gene: TRBJ1-2
abundance: many
CDR3aa: CASSLAQRHGYTF
CDR3nt: TGTGCCAGCAGTTTGGCGCAGAGGCATGGCTACACCTTC

d_gene: TRBD2
v_gene: TRBV20-1
j_gene: TRBJ2-7
abundance: few
CDR3aa: CSARSGLALREQYF
CDR3nt: TGCAGTGCTAGATCGGGACTAGCGTTGCGCGAGCAGTACTTC

d_gene: .
v_gene: TRBV5-1
j_gene: TRBJ2-5
abundance: many
CDR3aa: CASRLTSLETQYF
CDR3nt: TGCGCCAGCAGGTTAACTAGCCTTGAGACCCAGTACTTC

d_gene: .
v_gene: TRBV2
j_gene: TRBJ2-6
abundance: .
CDR3aa: CASSDGSPGANVLTF
CDR3nt: TGTGCCAGCAGTGACGGCAGCCCTGGGGCCAACGTCCTGACTTTC

d_gene: .
v_gene: TRBV5-4
j_gene: TRBJ2-5
abundance: .
CDR3aa: CASREEDLETQYF
CDR3nt: TGTGCCAGCAGGGAGGAGGACTTAGAGACCCAGTACTTC

d_gene: .
v_gene: TRBV9
j_gene: TRBJ2-5
abundance: many
CDR3aa: CATSRFGETQYF
CDR3nt: TGTGCCACCTCGAGGTTTGGAGAGACCCAGTACTTC

d_gene: .
v_gene: TRBV20-1
j_gene: TRBJ1-3
abundance: .
CDR3aa: CSERRPLGNTIYF
CDR3nt: TGCAGTGAAAGACGTCCACTTGGAAACACCATATATTTT

d_gene: TRBD1
v_gene: TRBV6-5
j_gene: TRBJ1-5
abundance: many
CDR3aa: CASSLRQGSTQPQHF
CDR3nt: TGTGCCAGCAGCCTCCGACAGGGAAGTACTCAGCCCCAGCATTTT

d_gene: .
v_gene: TRBV11-2
j_gene: TRBJ2-2
abundance: few
CDR3aa: CASSLRGRESGELFF
CDR3nt: TGTGCCAGCAGCTTACGGGGTAGAGAGAGCGGGGAGCTGTTTTTT

d_gene: TRBD2
v_gene: TRBV11-2
j_gene: TRBJ2-1
abundance: .
CDR3aa: CASSLLLASFNEQFF
CDR3nt: TGTGCCAGCAGCTTGTTACTAGCGTCTTTCAATGAGCAGTTCTTC

d_gene: .
v_gene: TRBV3-1
j_gene: TRBJ2-6
abundance: .
CDR3aa: CASSRMPGSGANVLTF
CDR3nt: TGTGCCAGCAGCAGGATGCCAGGGTCCGGGGCCAACGTCCTGACTTTC

d_gene: TRBD1
v_gene: TRBV29-1
j_gene: TRBJ1-2
abundance: many
CDR3aa: CSAWDRVYGYTF
CDR3nt: TGCAGCGCCTGGGACAGGGTATATGGCTACACCTTC

d_gene: TRBD2
v_gene: TRBV5-1
j_gene: TRBJ2-2
abundance: few
CDR3aa: CASSLLLAENTGELFF
CDR3nt: TGCGCCAGCAGCTTGCTACTAGCGGAGAACACCGGGGAGCTGTTTTTT

d_gene: .
v_gene: TRBV7-2
j_gene: TRBJ1-1
abundance: few
CDR3aa: CASSLGVVTKPNTEAFF
CDR3nt: TGTGCCAGCAGCTTAGGAGTAGTTACAAAGCCAAACACTGAAGCTTTCTTT

d_gene: TRBD1
v_gene: TRBV10-3
j_gene: TRBJ1-2
abundance: few
CDR3aa: CAISEQGGGYTF
CDR3nt: TGTGCCATCAGTGAACAGGGGGGAGGCTACACCTTC

d_gene: TRBD2
v_gene: TRBV18
j_gene: TRBJ2-3
abundance: .
CDR3aa: CASSSNQPGLAGSTDTQYF
CDR3nt: TGTGCCAGCTCATCTAACCAACCGGGACTAGCGGGGAGCACAGATACGCAGTATTTT

d_gene: .
v_gene: TRBV10-3
j_gene: TRBJ2-7
abundance: few
CDR3aa: CAISVLGSYEQYF
CDR3nt: TGTGCCATCAGCGTTCTGGGGTCCTACGAGCAGTACTTC

d_gene: .
v_gene: TRBV30
j_gene: TRBJ2-2
abundance: .
CDR3aa: CAWSVLLGLVPGELFF
CDR3nt: TGTGCCTGGAGTGTACTGTTGGGTCTGGTCCCCGGGGAGCTGTTTTTT

d_gene: .
v_gene: TRBV12-3/TRBV12-4
j_gene: TRBJ1-4
abundance: .
CDR3aa: CASSSPDRLEKLFF
CDR3nt: TGTGCCAGCAGTTCCCCGGACAGACTGGAAAAACTGTTTTTT

d_gene: TRBD2
v_gene: TRBV7-2
j_gene: TRBJ2-5
abundance: .
CDR3aa: CASTQRPSGETQYF
CDR3nt: TGTGCCAGCACCCAACGCCCTAGCGGAGAGACCCAGTACTTC

d_gene: .
v_gene: TRBV20-1
j_gene: TRBJ2-5
abundance: .
CDR3aa: CSASPWSEGGKTQYF
CDR3nt: TGCAGTGCTAGCCCATGGTCGGAGGGGGGCAAGACCCAGTACTTC